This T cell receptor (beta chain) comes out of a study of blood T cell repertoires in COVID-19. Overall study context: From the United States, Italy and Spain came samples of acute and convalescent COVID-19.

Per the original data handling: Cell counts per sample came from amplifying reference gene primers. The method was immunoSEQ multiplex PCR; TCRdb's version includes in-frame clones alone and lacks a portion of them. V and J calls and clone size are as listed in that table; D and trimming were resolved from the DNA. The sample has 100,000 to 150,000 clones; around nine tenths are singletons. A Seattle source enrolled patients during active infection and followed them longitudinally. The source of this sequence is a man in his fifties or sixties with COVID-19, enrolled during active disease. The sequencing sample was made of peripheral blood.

CDR3 sequence reads: CASSQEWREALYNEQFF. CDR3 nucleotide sequence: TGCGCCAGCAGCCAAGAGTGGAGGGAGGCCCTGTACAATGAGCAGTTCTTC. V usage is TRBV4-1 and J usage is TRBJ2-1, with a weak D call TRBD2 (6 bases). CDR1 and CDR2 (germline): MGHRA, YSYEKL. This CDR3 is built from 17 residues. The V end was cut by 0 bases, the J end by 4 bases, with 16 bases between.